What follows describes a single T cell receptor beta chain. Its antigen is not known. Measured with immunoSEQ multiplex PCR; TCRdb has only the in-frame clones, and not every one. The sample holds some 8,000 clones, over 75% seen once. CDR3 length equals 15 residues. The V and J ends lost 5 bases and 0 bases, in that order; junction bases with no gene match: 3. CDR1 and CDR2 from the germline V gene are SGHAT and FQNNGV. The sample belongs to a study of T cell repertoires in ileal Crohn's disease. Notes on the study in general: Compared with non-smokers, active smokers at surgery showed more clonal expansions.

The chain couples TRBV11-2 to TRBJ1-1; TRBD1 matches 10 bases. The sequencing sample was made of ileal tissue. The origin of this receptor is an adult with Crohn's disease. This chain's CDR3 is CASSETGGVNTEAFF. The CDR3 DNA follows: TGTGCCAGCAGCGAGACAGGGGGCGTGAACACTGAAGCTTTCTTT.